One T cell receptor (beta chain) is described in this entry. Its antigen target is currently unknown. Base qualities are not provided; no much larger clone lies one nucleotide away. To sequence the TCRbeta CDR3 region, genomic DNA was isolated from the sorted cells. The immunoSEQ Assay was used for sequencing of TCRbeta CDR3 regions. The clones in this table, taken by TCRdb from immuneACCESS, are in-frame only. Not every clone is retained; where verified, under half of the shortfall comes from an unresolved V gene, and the cause of the rest is unknown. The sample table holds around 55,000 clones, of which approximately 80% were seen once. Of the sample, about 6% falls within the top ten clones. Trimming removed 4 bases from V and 7 bases from J; the gene matches leave 12 bases unexplained. From the germline V gene, CDR1 is SGHRS and CDR2 is YFSETQ. The CDR3 covers 15 residues, taking in both the cysteine and the phenylalanine. The only DNA kept is the CDR3, 45 bases in frame from the first base.

The record originates from a study of OX40 agonist ivuxolimab in advanced cancers. Broadly, across the study: Ivuxolimab was a fully human IgG2 agonistic monoclonal antibody targeting the costimulatory receptor OX40 (CD134). Intravenous ivuxolimab was administered to patients every 2 weeks at six dose levels: 0.01, 0.1, 0.3, 1.5, 3 and 10 mg/kg. Of the approximately 54 patients in dose escalation, 19 had hepatocellular carcinoma, some 15 had melanoma, 9 had renal cell carcinoma and 9 had head and neck cancer. In the dose-escalation cohort, over 65% of patients were male, and the mean age was roughly 60 years, with a range of roughly 23 to 85. Patients were allowed to have had prior anti-PD-1, anti-PD-L1 or anti-CTLA-4 therapy, and around two fifths of the dose-escalation patients had been treated with checkpoint inhibitors. Partial responses were achieved by three dose-escalation patients, of whom one had hepatocellular carcinoma and two had cutaneous melanoma. The point of sequencing TCRbeta in the periphery was to test whether ivuxolimab changed TCR sequence diversity and drove clonal T-cell expansion. The monotherapy dose-escalation portion (N of about 52 patients) of the phase I ivuxolimab trial is reported in the paper.

The study at large found these results: At doses from 0.1 to 3.0 mg/kg, clonal expansion was seen in both CD4+ and CD8+ blood T cells between baseline and week 6. In partial responders in the 0.1-3.0 mg/kg groups, normalized peripheral clonal expansion was found to be among the lowest, especially among CD8+ T cells. After ivuxolimab, CD8+ T cells had more expanded clones than CD4+ T cells on average. Low levels of normalized T-cell clonal expansion were also seen in some patients who did not respond. The antigen specificity of the clonally expanded peripheral T cells was not determined.

Patients with a history of autoimmune disease or receiving systemic immunosuppression were excluded from the trial. Peripheral blood for TCR sequencing was drawn from every dose cohort at baseline, at cycle 4 day 1 and at cycle 7 day 1. The samples were drawn from a first-in-human, open-label, multicenter phase I dose-escalation trial of ivuxolimab. The trial enrolled adults with locally advanced or metastatic head and neck squamous cell, hepatocellular, melanoma or renal cell carcinoma. Before TCR sequencing, CD4+ and CD8+ T cells were separately sorted from peripheral blood. The chain joins TRBV5-1 to TRBJ2-7, with TRBD2 identical over 9 junction bases. Sequencing used CD4+ or CD8+ T cells sorted from blood, obtained in a trial of the OX40 agonist ivuxolimab. This sequence was found in an adult with an advanced solid tumor such as melanoma, head and neck, liver or kidney cancer. Here the CDR3 is given as CASSALGSGGSEQYF. The sequenced DNA is TGCGCCAGCAGCGCCTTAGGAAGCGGGGGGTCGGAGCAGTACTTC.